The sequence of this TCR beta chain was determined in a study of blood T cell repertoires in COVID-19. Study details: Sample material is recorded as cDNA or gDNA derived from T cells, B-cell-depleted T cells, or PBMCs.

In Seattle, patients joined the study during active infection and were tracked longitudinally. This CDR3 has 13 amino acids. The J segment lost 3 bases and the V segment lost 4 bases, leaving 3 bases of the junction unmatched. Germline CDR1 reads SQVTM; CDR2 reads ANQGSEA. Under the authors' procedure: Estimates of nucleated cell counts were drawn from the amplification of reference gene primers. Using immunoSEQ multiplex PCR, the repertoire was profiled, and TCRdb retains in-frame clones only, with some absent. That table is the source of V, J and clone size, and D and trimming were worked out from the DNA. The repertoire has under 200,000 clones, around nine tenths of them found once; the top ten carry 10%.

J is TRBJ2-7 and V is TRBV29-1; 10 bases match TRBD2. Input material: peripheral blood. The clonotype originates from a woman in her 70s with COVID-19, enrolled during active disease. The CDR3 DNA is TGCAGCGTTGGCACTAGCGGGGACTACGAGCAGTACTTC. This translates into CSVGTSGDYEQYF.